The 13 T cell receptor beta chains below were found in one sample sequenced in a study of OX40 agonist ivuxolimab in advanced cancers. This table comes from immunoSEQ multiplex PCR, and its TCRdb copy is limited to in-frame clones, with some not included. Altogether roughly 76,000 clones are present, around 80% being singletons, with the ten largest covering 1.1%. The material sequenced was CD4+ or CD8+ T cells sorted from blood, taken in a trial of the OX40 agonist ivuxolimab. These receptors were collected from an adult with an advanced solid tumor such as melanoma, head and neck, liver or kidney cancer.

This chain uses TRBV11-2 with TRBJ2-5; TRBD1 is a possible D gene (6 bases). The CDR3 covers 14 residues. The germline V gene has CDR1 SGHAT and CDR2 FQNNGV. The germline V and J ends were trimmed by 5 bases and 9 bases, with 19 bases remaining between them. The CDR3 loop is CASSPADSLWAQYF. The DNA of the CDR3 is TGTGCCAGCAGCCCTGCGGACAGCCTTTGGGCCCAGTACTTC.

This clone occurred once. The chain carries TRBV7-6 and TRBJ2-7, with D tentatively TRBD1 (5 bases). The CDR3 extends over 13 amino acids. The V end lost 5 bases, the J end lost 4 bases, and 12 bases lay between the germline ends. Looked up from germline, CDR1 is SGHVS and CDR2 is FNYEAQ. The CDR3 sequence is CASSPRQTYEQYF. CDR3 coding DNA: TGTGCCAGCAGCCCCCGACAGACATACGAGCAGTACTTC.

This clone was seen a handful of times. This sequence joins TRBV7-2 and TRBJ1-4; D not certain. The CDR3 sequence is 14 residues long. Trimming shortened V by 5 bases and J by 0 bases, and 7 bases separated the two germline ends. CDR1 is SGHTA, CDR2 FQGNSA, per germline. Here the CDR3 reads CASSQVATNEKLFF. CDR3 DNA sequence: TGTGCCAGCAGCCAAGTTGCAACTAATGAAAAACTGTTTTTT.

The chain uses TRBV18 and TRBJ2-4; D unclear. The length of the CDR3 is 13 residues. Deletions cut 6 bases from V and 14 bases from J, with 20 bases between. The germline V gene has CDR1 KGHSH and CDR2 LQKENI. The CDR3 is CASSRTTQDHKYF. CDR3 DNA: TGTGCCAGCTCGCGGACGACACAAGATCACAAGTACTTC.

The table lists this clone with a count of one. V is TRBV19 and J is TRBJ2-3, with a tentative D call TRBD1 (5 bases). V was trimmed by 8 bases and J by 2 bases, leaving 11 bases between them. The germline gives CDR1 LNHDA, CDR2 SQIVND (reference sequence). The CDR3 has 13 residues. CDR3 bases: TGTGCCAGTGGGGCTAGGCCCACAGATACGCAGTATTTT. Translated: CASGARPTDTQYF.

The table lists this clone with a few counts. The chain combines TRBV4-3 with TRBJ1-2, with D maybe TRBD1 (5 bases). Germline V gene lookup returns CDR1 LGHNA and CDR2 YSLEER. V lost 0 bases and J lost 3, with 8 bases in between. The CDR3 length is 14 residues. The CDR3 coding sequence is TGCGCCAGCAGCCAAGAATGGACACACTATGGCTACACCTTC. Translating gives CASSQEWTHYGYTF.

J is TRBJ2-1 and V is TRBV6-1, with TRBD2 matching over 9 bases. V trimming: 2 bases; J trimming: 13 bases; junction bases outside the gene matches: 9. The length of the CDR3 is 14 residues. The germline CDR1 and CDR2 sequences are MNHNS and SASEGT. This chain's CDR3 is CASSEQRAGGVQFF. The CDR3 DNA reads TGTGCCAGCAGTGAACAGAGGGCGGGGGGGGTTCAGTTCTTC.

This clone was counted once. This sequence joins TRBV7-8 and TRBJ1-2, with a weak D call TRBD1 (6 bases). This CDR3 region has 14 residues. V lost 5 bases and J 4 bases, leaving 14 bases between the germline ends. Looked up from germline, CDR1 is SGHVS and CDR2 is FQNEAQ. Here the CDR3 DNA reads TGTGCCAGCAGCCAGGGGACTTTTAGCTATGGCTACACCTTC. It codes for CASSQGTFSYGYTF.

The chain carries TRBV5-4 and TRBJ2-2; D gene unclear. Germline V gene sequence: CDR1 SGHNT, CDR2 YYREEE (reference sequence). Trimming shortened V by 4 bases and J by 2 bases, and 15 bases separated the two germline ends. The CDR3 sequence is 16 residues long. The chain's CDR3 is CASSPVVSVNTGELFF. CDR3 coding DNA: TGTGCCAGCAGCCCGGTCGTGTCAGTCAACACCGGGGAGCTGTTTTTT. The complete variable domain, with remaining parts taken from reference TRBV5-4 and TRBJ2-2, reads ETGVTQSPTHLIKTRGQQVTLRCSSQSGHNTVSWYQQALGQGPQFIFQYYREEENGRGNFPPRFSGLQFPNYSSELNVNALELDDSALYLCASSPVVSVNTGELFFGEGSRLTVL.

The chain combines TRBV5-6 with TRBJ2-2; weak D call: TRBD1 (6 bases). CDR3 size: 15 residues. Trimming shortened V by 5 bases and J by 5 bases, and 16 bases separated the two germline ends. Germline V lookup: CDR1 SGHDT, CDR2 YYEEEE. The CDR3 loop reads CASRLLDRFTGELFF. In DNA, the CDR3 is TGTGCCAGCAGATTACTCGACAGGTTTACCGGGGAGCTGTTTTTT.

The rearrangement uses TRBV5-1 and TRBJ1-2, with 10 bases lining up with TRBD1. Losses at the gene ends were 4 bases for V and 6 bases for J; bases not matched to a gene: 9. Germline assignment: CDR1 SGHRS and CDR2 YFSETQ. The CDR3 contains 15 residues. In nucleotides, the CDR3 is TGCGCCAGCAGCCGGGTGGGACAGGGGATTAATGGCTACACCTTC. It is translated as CASSRVGQGINGYTF.

The CDR3 nucleotides read TGCGCCAGCAGCTGGGACAGGGGTTCCGAGCAGTACTTC. Translated: CASSWDRGSEQYF. This rearrangement joins TRBV5-1 to TRBJ2-7; 10 bases align to TRBD1. CDR1 and CDR2 from the germline V gene are SGHRS and YFSETQ. The CDR3 totals 13 residues. V was clipped by 3 bases and J by 6 bases; unmatched bases: 3.

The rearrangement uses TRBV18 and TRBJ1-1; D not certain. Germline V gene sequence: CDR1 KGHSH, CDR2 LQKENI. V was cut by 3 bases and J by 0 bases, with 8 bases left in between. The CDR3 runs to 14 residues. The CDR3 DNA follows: TGTGCCAGCTCACCCTCACAGCTGAACACTGAAGCTTTCTTT. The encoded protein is CASSPSQLNTEAFF.